This note documents a single T cell receptor (beta chain) sequence. The sample is drawn from a study of T cell responses to AZD1222 COVID-19 vaccine. The CDR3 sequence is 15 residues long. Per the germline V gene, CDR1 is SGHTS and CDR2 is YDEGEE. The ends lost 0 bases at V and 7 bases at J; junction bases unmatched: 4. TCRdb's table, derived via immunoSEQ multiplex PCR, lists solely in-frame clones and lacks some. Of over 130,000 clones in the sample, 75% to 95% were seen once. This TCR was sampled from an adult who received the AZD1222 COVID-19 vaccine. The J gene is TRBJ1-5, the V gene TRBV5-8; 10 bases agree with TRBD1. The sequencing here drew on peripheral blood, taken 28 days after the second AZD1222 dose. The CDR3 coding sequence is TGTGCCAGCAGCTTGGGACAGGGGGCCGGACAGCCCCAGCATTTT. Translating it yields CASSLGQGAGQPQHF.